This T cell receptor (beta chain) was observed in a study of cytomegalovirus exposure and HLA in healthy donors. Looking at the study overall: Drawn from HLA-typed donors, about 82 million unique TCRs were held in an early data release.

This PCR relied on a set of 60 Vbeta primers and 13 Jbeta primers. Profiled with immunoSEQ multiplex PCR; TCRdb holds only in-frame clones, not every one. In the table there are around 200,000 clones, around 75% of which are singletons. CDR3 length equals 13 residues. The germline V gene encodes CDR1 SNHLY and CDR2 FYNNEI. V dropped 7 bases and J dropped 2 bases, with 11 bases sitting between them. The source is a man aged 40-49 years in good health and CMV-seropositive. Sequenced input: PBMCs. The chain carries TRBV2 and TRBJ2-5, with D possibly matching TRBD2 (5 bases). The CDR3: CASNERIQETQYF. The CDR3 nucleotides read TGTGCCAGCAACGAGCGGATACAAGAGACCCAGTACTTC.